A single count supports the clone carrying this T cell receptor beta chain. These data come from a study of control samples from healthy donors and cancer patients. The repertoire was sequenced with immunoSEQ multiplex PCR; TCRdb's copy has only in-frame clones and lacks some. The repertoire holds under 85,000 clones, with roughly 80% as singletons. The CDR3 length is 13 residues. V gave up 4 bases and J gave up 4 bases, with 10 bases separating them. Germline-derived CDR1 and CDR2 are MNHEY and SVGEGT. This clonotype was sampled from a woman aged 50 to 65 with lung cancer. The V and J genes are TRBV6-2 or TRBV6-3 and TRBJ1-1; D not certain. The sequenced sample consisted of PBMCs. The chain's CDR3 is CASSFGPTTEAFF. CDR3 in DNA: TGTGCCAGCAGTTTCGGGCCTACCACTGAAGCTTTCTTT.